In this sample, the clone carrying this T cell receptor beta chain turned up once. Sequenced by immunoSEQ multiplex PCR; TCRdb stores in-frame clones only, minus some. The sample carries tens of thousands of clones, around 92% recorded once. This sample is drawn from a study of blood T cell repertoires in COVID-19. The wider study: Sites across the United States, Italy and Spain contributed samples from acute and convalescent COVID-19. Sample material is recorded as cDNA or gDNA derived from T cells, B-cell-depleted T cells, or PBMCs.

The CDR3 runs 14 residues. J was trimmed by 4 bases and V by 6 bases; bases with no gene match: 6. Germline V CDR1 and CDR2: MNHEY, SVGAGI. The V and J genes are TRBV6-5 and TRBJ1-1; TRBD1 matches 9 bases. This sequence was found in a man aged 45-60 years with active COVID-19. Sequenced material: peripheral blood. In DNA form, the CDR3 reads TGTGCCAGCAGGCTCCGGGACAGGGTCACTGAAGCTTTCTTT. It yields the protein CASRLRDRVTEAFF.